This T cell receptor (beta chain) originates from a study of response to subunit inactivated influenza vaccine. General study results and limits: Authors suggested seasonal influenza vaccinations each recruit few new T cells.

Germline assignment: CDR1 MDHEN and CDR2 SYDVKM. This CDR3 is built from 17 residues. V lost 2 bases to trimming and J lost 3 bases; unmatched junction nucleotides: 10. TCRdb redid the calling of the RT-PCR reads with MiXCR, one entry per CDR3 protein. Among about 830,000 distinct CDR3 sequences listed, approximately 17% were seen once. As to this clonotype: Its cognate antigen is unknown.

The sequence was obtained from a man aged 50-60 years who received an inactivated influenza vaccine. The rearrangement uses TRBV28 and TRBJ2-3; TRBD2 matches 8 bases. The input for sequencing was PBMCs from blood, taken 4 to 6 days after vaccination. The CDR3 region is CASSLTTSGPRTDTQYF. The CDR3 DNA reads as TGTGCCAGCAGTTTAACTACTAGCGGTCCACGGACAGATACGCAGTATTTT.